Included here is one T cell receptor (beta chain) sequence, with context. This entry is derived from a study of blood T cell repertoires in COVID-19. Whole-study context: PBMCs, B-cell-depleted T cells, or T cells provided the cDNA or gDNA that made up the material.

The CDR3 covers 14 residues. The V gene's germline CDR1 is SGDLS and CDR2 YYNGEE. Trimming cost V 1 base and J 3 bases, with 8 bases left between them. Sequenced by immunoSEQ multiplex PCR; TCRdb stores in-frame clones only, minus some. The repertoire holds 100,000 or so clones, with roughly 92% as singletons. The V and J genes are TRBV9 and TRBJ2-1; unclear D gene. The source material was peripheral blood. The sequence derives from a man aged 50 or older with active COVID-19. DNA of the CDR3: TGTGCCAGCAGCGTATTTGGTAGCTACAATGAGCAGTTCTTC. It encodes CASSVFGSYNEQFF.